This T cell receptor (beta chain) was sequenced in a study of vaccination effects on CD4 cells after COVID-19. This clone was observed a few times. Its specificity is not known. Peptide-pool stimulation followed by sequencing identified expanded antigen-specific CD4+ clonotypes in the ViraFEST assay. The authors isolated CD4+ T cells after 10 days of culture. Participants received two doses of either the BNT162b2 or mRNA-1273 vaccine. Some clones are missing from TCRdb's copy, which holds only in-frame ones; the method was immunoSEQ multiplex PCR. The data contain fewer than 30,000 clones, about four fifths of them singletons. Trimming shortened V by 5 bases and J by 8 bases, and 15 bases separated the two germline ends. Germline CDR1 LGHNA, CDR2 YSLEER. This CDR3 region has 14 residues.

V usage is TRBV4-3 and J usage is TRBJ1-4, with D possibly matching TRBD1 (6 bases). The receptor was isolated from a human donor who received a COVID-19 vaccine. Some clones in this sample may be carry-over from other donors' samples. The input for sequencing was CD4+ T cells from PBMCs cultured with HCoV-NL63 spike peptides, taken after COVID-19 vaccination. The CDR3: CASSAQGSHEKLFF. Here the CDR3 DNA reads TGCGCCAGCAGCGCACAGGGCAGCCACGAAAAACTGTTTTTT.